The 27 T cell receptor beta chains below come from one sample, sequenced in a study of PD-L1 blockade in urothelial cancer. Clones were read by immunoSEQ multiplex PCR, and TCRdb kept only the in-frame ones, dropping some. The sample holds under 40,000 clones, around 89% seen once. This specimen was PBMCs, taken around atezolizumab (anti-PD-L1) treatment. These receptors came from a man aged 60 to 75 with urothelial cancer.

This clone was seen only a few times. The chain uses TRBV6-4 and TRBJ2-7; 7 bases align to TRBD2. Germline CDR1 MRHNA, CDR2 SNTAGT. After removal of 3 bases from V and 6 bases from J, the junction contained 8 bases not matched to a gene. CDR3 size: 14 residues. The CDR3 reads CASSESERGSEQYF. CDR3 nucleotides: TGTGCCAGCAGTGAATCTGAGCGGGGCTCCGAGCAGTACTTC.

The CDR3 DNA is TGTGCCAGCAGCCCAACGGTGGGACAGTACAATGAGCAGTTCTTC. Amino acid sequence: CASSPTVGQYNEQFF. The rearrangement joins TRBV9 to TRBJ2-1; TRBD1 matches 7 bases. This CDR3 contains 15 residues. CDR1 SGDLS and CDR2 YYNGEE come from the germline V gene. After removal of 4 bases from V and 4 bases from J, the junction contained 8 bases not matched to a gene.

The V gene is TRBV14, the J gene TRBJ2-1, with a possible D match to TRBD2 (6 bases). The CDR3 covers 14 residues. CDR1 is SGHDN and CDR2 is FVKESK in the germline V gene. Trimming shortened V by 4 bases and J by 0 bases, and 7 bases separated the two germline ends. Here the CDR3 reads CASSRGASYNEQFF. The CDR3 DNA reads TGTGCCAGCAGCCGCGGGGCCTCCTACAATGAGCAGTTCTTC.

The rearrangement links TRBV4-3 to TRBJ2-6, with 11 bases that match TRBD2. This CDR3 is 19 amino acids long. Trimming at V came to 3 bases and at J to 2 bases, leaving 9 bases not matched to a gene. Germline V gene data show CDR1 as LGHNA and CDR2 as YSLEER. The CDR3 reads CASSQSSGGLGAGANVLTF. The CDR3 DNA is TGCGCCAGCAGCCAGTCTAGCGGGGGGCTTGGGGCTGGGGCCAACGTCCTGACTTTC.

V usage is TRBV27 and J usage is TRBJ1-4, with TRBD1 identical over 7 bases. The CDR3 extends over 15 amino acids. Germline trimming cut 6 bases from V and 7 bases from J; bases unmatched to any gene: 11. CDR1 and CDR2 (germline): MNHEY, SMNVEV (reference sequence). The CDR3 is CASSLSQGGFEKLFF. The CDR3, as DNA: TGTGCCAGCAGCCTTTCCCAGGGGGGATTTGAAAAACTGTTTTTT.

This chain joins TRBV15 and TRBJ2-2; TRBD2 agrees at 7 bases. Germline-derived CDR1 and CDR2 are LNHNV and YYDKDF (reference sequence). This CDR3 has 15 residues. With 1 base clipped from V and 9 bases from J, the junction kept 8 bases outside the gene matches. Here the CDR3 reads CATSRAPAGSRELFF. For the CDR3, the DNA is TGTGCCACCAGCAGAGCCCCAGCGGGGTCCAGGGAGCTGTTTTTT.

The chain has TRBV7-9 and TRBJ1-3; D might be TRBD1 (6 bases). V was pared by 2 bases and J by 4 bases, with 15 bases between. CDR1 is SEHNR, CDR2 FQNEAQ, per germline (reference sequence). The CDR3 consists of 16 residues. CDR3 region: CASSLNGWGRGNTIYF. CDR3 in DNA: TGTGCCAGCAGCTTAAATGGATGGGGGCGAGGAAACACCATATATTTT.

This clone has a handful of counts. J is TRBJ1-5 and V is TRBV7-2, with 7 bases fitting TRBD1. This CDR3 has 15 amino acids. Germline CDR1 SGHTA, CDR2 FQGNSA. The junction had 11 bases not matched to a gene; V was cut back by 5 bases and J by 7 bases. The CDR3 region has the DNA TGTGCCAGCAGCCCCCGACAGGGACGAGGGCAGCCCCAGCATTTT. Protein sequence: CASSPRQGRGQPQHF.

The V and J genes are TRBV6-5 and TRBJ2-7, with D possibly matching TRBD2 (5 bases). The length of the CDR3 is 14 residues. V was pared by 6 bases and J by 6 bases, with 18 bases between. Per the germline V gene, CDR1 is MNHEY and CDR2 is SVGAGI. CDR3 sequence reads: CASSEGISAPEQYF. CDR3 DNA: TGTGCCAGCAGCGAGGGAATTAGTGCTCCCGAGCAGTACTTC.

This chain uses TRBV29-1 with TRBJ1-4; TRBD1 aligns across 10 bases. J lost 7 bases, V lost 6 bases, and 2 bases had no gene match. Germline V gene sequence: CDR1 SQVTM, CDR2 ANQGSEA. The CDR3 contains 12 residues. CDR3 nucleotide sequence: TGCAGCGTGACAGGGGGCAGTGAAAAACTGTTTTTT. Translation: CSVTGGSEKLFF.

This rearrangement joins TRBV6-1 to TRBJ2-4, with 7 positions matching TRBD2. The ends lost 10 bases at V and 7 bases at J; junction bases unmatched: 13. This CDR3 has 14 amino acids. Per the germline V gene, CDR1 is MNHNS and CDR2 is SASEGT. CDR3: CATGRGYGANIQYF. The CDR3 DNA sequence: TGTGCCACCGGGCGGGGGTATGGGGCCAACATTCAGTACTTC.

The rearrangement uses TRBV5-1 and TRBJ2-7, with TRBD2 as a possible D gene (6 bases). The CDR3 runs to 15 residues. Germline V CDR1 and CDR2: SGHRS, YFSETQ. Trimming stripped 6 bases from V and 0 bases from J, with 16 bases between. Here the CDR3 reads CASKKWGENSYEQYF. As DNA, the CDR3 is TGCGCCAGCAAAAAGTGGGGGGAAAACTCCTACGAGCAGTACTTC.

The chain is built from TRBV6-5 and TRBJ1-1; perhaps TRBD1 as D (5 bases). CDR3 length equals 15 residues. Germline V lookup: CDR1 MNHEY, CDR2 SVGAGI. V shed 0 bases and J shed 6 bases, with 14 bases lying between them. The CDR3 loop is CASSYSASGGAEAFF. CDR3 DNA sequence: TGTGCCAGCAGTTACTCTGCGTCGGGGGGAGCTGAAGCTTTCTTT.

The gene calls are TRBV7-2 and TRBJ2-1; no clear D gene. The germline V gene has CDR1 SGHTA and CDR2 FQGNSA. CDR3 size: 12 residues. Trimming took 5 bases from V and 7 from J, leaving 9 bases between them. The CDR3 region has the DNA TGTGCCAGCAGCCAACCCAGTAATGAGCAGTTCTTC. Translating gives CASSQPSNEQFF. Supplemented by reference TRBV7-2 and TRBJ2-1, the full variable domain reads GAGVSQSPSNKVTEKGKDVELRCDPISGHTALYWYRQSLGQGLEFLIYFQGNSAPDKSGLPSDRFSAERTGGSVSTLTIQRTQQEDSAVYLCASSQPSNEQFFGPGTRLTVL.

The V call is TRBV10-3, the J call TRBJ1-5; no firm D call. V shed 2 bases and J shed 0 bases, with 8 bases lying between them. Germline values: CDR1 ENHRY, CDR2 SYGVKD. This CDR3 region has 15 residues. DNA for the CDR3: TGTGCCATCAGTGAGAACAGCTATAGCAATCAGCCCCAGCATTTT. Protein sequence: CAISENSYSNQPQHF.

V and J are TRBV4-3 and TRBJ2-3; D is ambiguous. Trimming took 0 bases from V and 2 from J, leaving 9 bases between them. Germline V gene data show CDR1 as LGHNA and CDR2 as YSLEER. The CDR3 totals 15 residues. The CDR3: CASSQDSEITDTQYF. In nucleotides, the CDR3 is TGCGCCAGCAGCCAAGATTCCGAGATCACAGATACGCAGTATTTT.

This clone was observed a handful of times. The chain carries TRBV29-1 and TRBJ1-3; tentative D call: TRBD1 (6 bases). The CDR3 spans 13 residues. Germline CDR1 and CDR2: SQVTM and ANQGSEA. V lost 6 bases, J lost 2 bases, and 11 bases lay in between. CDR3 sequence: CSVAWDTGNTIYF. The CDR3 DNA is TGCAGCGTCGCCTGGGACACTGGAAACACCATATATTTT.

This chain connects TRBV9 to TRBJ2-7; D is possibly TRBD2 (5 bases). CDR1 is SGDLS, CDR2 YYNGEE, per germline. V gave up 4 bases and J gave up 3 bases, with 14 bases separating them. The length of the CDR3 is 14 residues. The DNA for the CDR3 is TGTGCCAGCAGCCCACCGGGGTCCCACTACGAGCAGTACTTC. Translating gives CASSPPGSHYEQYF.

The J gene is TRBJ1-1, the V gene TRBV21-1; no check of the table's D call, TRBD1, against the DNA was made. TRBV21-1 is a listed pseudogene. The CDR3 extends over 19 amino acids. CDR3 sequence reads: CASSKGLLSTGGDYTEAFF. The CDR3 DNA is TGTGCCAGCAGCAAAGGCTTACTATCAACAGGGGGCGACTACACTGAAGCTTTCTTT.

The gene calls are TRBV13 and TRBJ2-2; D is possibly TRBD1 (6 bases). Germline CDR1 reads PRHDT; CDR2 reads FYEKMQ (reference sequence). V was cut by 8 bases and J by 3 bases, with 16 bases left in between. CDR3 length: 15 amino acids. CDR3 loop: CASGEQGRYTGELFF. The CDR3 DNA reads TGTGCCAGCGGGGAACAGGGTCGTTACACCGGGGAGCTGTTTTTT.

In DNA form, the CDR3 reads TGTGCCAGCAGCCGTAGCGGGAGCTCCTACAATGAGCAGTTCTTC. It is translated as CASSRSGSSYNEQFF. This chain joins TRBV7-6 and TRBJ2-1, with 9 bases identical to TRBD2. V gave up 5 bases and J gave up 0 bases; unmatched junction bases: 2. The length of the CDR3 is 15 residues. Germline-derived CDR1 and CDR2 are SGHVS and FNYEAQ.

This clone was counted once. The V gene is TRBV28, the J gene TRBJ2-5; D is uncertain. Trimming stripped 3 bases from V and 5 bases from J, with 16 bases between. CDR1 MDHEN and CDR2 SYDVKM come from the germline V gene. CDR3 size: 15 residues. DNA of the CDR3: TGTGCCAGCAGTTTTCAAGGAATCAAGAGGGAGACCCAGTACTTC. Translated: CASSFQGIKRETQYF.

The chain is built from TRBV18 and TRBJ2-1, with 7 bases fitting TRBD1. The CDR3 loop spans 17 amino acids. J lost 0 bases, V lost 0 bases, and 5 bases had no gene match. The V gene's germline CDR1 is KGHSH and CDR2 LQKENI. CDR3 in DNA: TGTGCCAGCTCACCACCGGTCGGGGACAGCTCCTACAATGAGCAGTTCTTC. This codes for CASSPPVGDSSYNEQFF. Based on the CDR3 plus reference TRBV18 and TRBJ2-1, the full variable domain is NAGVMQNPRHLVRRRGQEARLRCSPMKGHSHVYWYRQLPEEGLKFMVYLQKENIIDESGMPKERFSAEFPKEGPSILRIQQVVRGDSAAYFCASSPPVGDSSYNEQFFGPGTRLTVL.

The genes are TRBV30 and TRBJ1-3; D unclear. The V end was cut by 5 bases, the J end by 3 bases, with 14 bases between. CDR1 is GTSNPN and CDR2 is SVGIG in the germline V gene (reference sequence). The CDR3 loop spans 14 amino acids. As DNA, the CDR3 is TGTGCCTGGGGCGGCGGGAGTGGTGGAAACACCATATATTTT. Its protein is CAWGGGSGGNTIYF.

This rearrangement joins TRBV5-4 to TRBJ2-1, with D possibly matching TRBD2 (6 bases). CDR3 length: 17 amino acids. V lost 6 bases and J lost 4, with 23 bases in between. Germline loops: CDR1 SGHNT, CDR2 YYREEE (reference sequence). The CDR3 region is CASISEGSGGVYNEQFF. Here the CDR3 DNA reads TGTGCCAGCATCTCTGAAGGTAGCGGCGGGGTTTACAATGAGCAGTTCTTC. The full variable domain, in which reference TRBV5-4 and TRBJ2-1 provide the parts outside the CDR3, is ETGVTQSPTHLIKTRGQQVTLRCSSQSGHNTVSWYQQALGQGPQFIFQYYREEENGRGNFPPRFSGLQFPNYSSELNVNALELDDSALYLCASISEGSGGVYNEQFFGPGTRLTVL.

The rearrangement links TRBV6-1 to TRBJ2-2, with 7 nucleotides matching TRBD1. CDR1 and CDR2 from the germline V gene are MNHNS and SASEGT. J gave up 4 bases and V 6 bases, and 5 bases lay outside the gene matches. The length of the CDR3 is 14 residues. The CDR3: CASSQDRTTGELFF. The CDR3 DNA follows: TGTGCCAGCAGCCAGGACAGGACCACCGGGGAGCTGTTTTTT.

The rearrangement joins TRBV4-1 to TRBJ2-4; no clear D gene. Trimming removed 0 bases from V and 3 bases from J, with 9 bases in between. CDR3 length equals 15 residues. Germline V gene sequence: CDR1 MGHRA, CDR2 YSYEKL. CDR3 DNA sequence: TGCGCCAGCAGCCAAGAGGGCAGCCTCAAAAACATTCAGTACTTC. Residues: CASSQEGSLKNIQYF.